This record looks at one T cell receptor (beta chain) sequence and its context. The entry originates in a study of shared clonotypes between healthy human individuals. Per the study methods: ImmunoSEQ yielded junction-only sequences lacking quality scores, so filtering differed. TCRdb keeps only in-frame clones here, not all; method: immunoSEQ multiplex PCR. V and J calls plus clone size are reproduced from that table; the DNA served to infer D and trimming. The top ten clones hold around a third of a sample with fewer than 850,000 clones, roughly 88% of them seen once. This CDR3 region has 14 residues. Germline CDR1 reads MNHEY; CDR2 reads SVGAGI. V trimming: 4 bases; J trimming: 3 bases; junction bases outside the gene matches: 0.

Material: memory CD8+ T cells from PBMCs. The subset is: CD45RO+ cells pooled with CCR7-negative TemRA cells. The J gene is TRBJ2-6, the V gene TRBV6-5; 7 bases align to TRBD1. This receptor was obtained from a man aged 18-30 years in good health. Some clones in this sample may be carry-over from other donors' samples. The CDR3 nucleotides read TGTGCCAGCAGTTGGGACAGTGGGGCCAACGTCCTGACTTTC. Translated, it gives CASSWDSGANVLTF.